This T cell receptor beta chain was sequenced in a study of HIV-infected patients and healthy controls. Germline V gene lookup returns CDR1 SGHRS and CDR2 YFSETQ. Deletions cut 0 bases from V and 5 bases from J, with 7 bases between. The CDR3 length is 13 residues. There are a few counts of this clonotype. Alpha and beta constant-region primers primed reverse transcription of approximately 460 ng RNA. Each of the alpha and beta chains got its own library through chain-specific third strand synthesis with indices. TCRdb used MiXCR to reprocess the 5' RACE reads, holding one entry per CDR3 protein. Of some 9,300 distinct CDR3 sequences listed, 5.5% to 7% are singletons. Roughly three months, about 14 weeks, into antiretroviral therapy, follow-up blood was collected. All unsorted peripheral T cells were captured because whole blood was used without fractionation.

The sequenced sample was blood, obtained during antiretroviral therapy. The J gene is TRBJ2-3, the V gene TRBV5-1; D remains unclear. The source is an adult with HIV infection. The donor label of this sample is uncertain. CDR3 amino acids: CASSLDWRDTQYF. As DNA, the CDR3 is TGCGCCAGCAGCTTGGACTGGCGAGATACGCAGTATTTT.